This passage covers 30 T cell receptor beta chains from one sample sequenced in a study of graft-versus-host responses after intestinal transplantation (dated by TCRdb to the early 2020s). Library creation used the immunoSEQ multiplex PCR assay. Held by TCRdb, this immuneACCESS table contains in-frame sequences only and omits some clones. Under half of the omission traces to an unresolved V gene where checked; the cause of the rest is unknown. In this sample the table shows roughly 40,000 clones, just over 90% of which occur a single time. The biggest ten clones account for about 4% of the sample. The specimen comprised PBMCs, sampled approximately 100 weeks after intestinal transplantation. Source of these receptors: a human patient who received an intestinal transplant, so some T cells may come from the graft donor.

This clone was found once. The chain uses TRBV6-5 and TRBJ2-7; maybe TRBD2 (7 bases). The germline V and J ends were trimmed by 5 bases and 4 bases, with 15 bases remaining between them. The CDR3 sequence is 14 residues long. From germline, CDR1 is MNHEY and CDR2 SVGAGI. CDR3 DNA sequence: TGTGCCAGCAGTAGAGGGGGAGGGGGGTACGAGCAGTACTTC. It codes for CASSRGGGGYEQYF.

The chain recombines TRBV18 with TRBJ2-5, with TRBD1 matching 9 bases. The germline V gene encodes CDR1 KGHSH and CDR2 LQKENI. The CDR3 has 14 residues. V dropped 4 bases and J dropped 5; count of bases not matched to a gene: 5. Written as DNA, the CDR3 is TGTGCCAGCTCACTGGACAGGGGCGGGGAGACCCAGTACTTC. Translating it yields CASSLDRGGETQYF.

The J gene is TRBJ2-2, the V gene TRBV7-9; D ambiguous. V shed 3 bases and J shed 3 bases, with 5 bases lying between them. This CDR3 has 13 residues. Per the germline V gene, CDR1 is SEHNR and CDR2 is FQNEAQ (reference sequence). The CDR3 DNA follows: TGTGCCAGCAGCTTTGAGGACACCGGGGAGCTGTTTTTT. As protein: CASSFEDTGELFF.

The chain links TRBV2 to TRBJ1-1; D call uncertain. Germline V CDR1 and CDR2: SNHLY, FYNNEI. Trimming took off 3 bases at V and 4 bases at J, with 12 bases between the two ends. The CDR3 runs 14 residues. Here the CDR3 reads CASSDGQAGTEAFF. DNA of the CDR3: TGTGCCAGCAGTGATGGGCAGGCGGGCACTGAAGCTTTCTTT.

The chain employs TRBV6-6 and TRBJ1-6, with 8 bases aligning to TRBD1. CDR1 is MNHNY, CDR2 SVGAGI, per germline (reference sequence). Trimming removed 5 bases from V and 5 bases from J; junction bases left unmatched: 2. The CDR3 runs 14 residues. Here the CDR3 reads CASSTTGDNSPLHF. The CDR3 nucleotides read TGTGCCAGCAGTACGACAGGGGATAATTCACCCCTCCACTTT.

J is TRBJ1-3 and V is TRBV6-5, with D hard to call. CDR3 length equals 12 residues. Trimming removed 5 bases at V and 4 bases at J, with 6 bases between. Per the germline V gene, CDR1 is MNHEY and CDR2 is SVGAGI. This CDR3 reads CASSPAGNTIYF. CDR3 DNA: TGTGCCAGCAGTCCGGCAGGAAACACCATATATTTT.

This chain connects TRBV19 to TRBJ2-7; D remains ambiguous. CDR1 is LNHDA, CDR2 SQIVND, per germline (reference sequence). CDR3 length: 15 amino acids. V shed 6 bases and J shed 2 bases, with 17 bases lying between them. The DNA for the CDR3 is TGTGCCAGTAGATATGAAGGTACTAAGGCCTACGAGCAGTACTTC. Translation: CASRYEGTKAYEQYF. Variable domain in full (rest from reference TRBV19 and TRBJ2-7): DGGITQSPKYLFRKEGQNVTLSCEQNLNHDAMYWYRQDPGQGLRLIYYSQIVNDFQKGDIAEGYSVSREKKESFPLTVTSAQKNPTAFYLCASRYEGTKAYEQYFGPGTRLTVT.

The CDR3 region is CASSLDGSQPQHF. CDR3 nucleotides: TGTGCCAGCAGCTTAGATGGGTCCCAGCCCCAGCATTTT. The rearrangement uses TRBV7-6 and TRBJ1-5; D remains ambiguous. V was trimmed by 1 base and J by 7 bases, leaving 8 bases between them. Germline V gene sequence: CDR1 SGHVS, CDR2 FNYEAQ. The CDR3 spans 13 residues.

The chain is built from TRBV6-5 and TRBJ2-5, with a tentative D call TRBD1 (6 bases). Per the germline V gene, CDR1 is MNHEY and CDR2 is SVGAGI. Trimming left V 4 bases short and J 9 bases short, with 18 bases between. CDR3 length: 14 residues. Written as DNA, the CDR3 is TGTGCCAGCAGTTTTCGTTCGACAGGTCCCGCCCAGTACTTC. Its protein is CASSFRSTGPAQYF.

Here the CDR3 DNA reads TGTGCCAGCAGCTTAGTGGGTAGCTCCTACGAGCAGTACTTC. This encodes CASSLVGSSYEQYF. This rearrangement joins TRBV7-2 to TRBJ2-7; D unclear. The CDR3 sequence is 14 residues long. Trimming took 1 base from V and 0 from J, leaving 7 bases between them. CDR1 and CDR2 from the germline V gene are SGHTA and FQGNSA.

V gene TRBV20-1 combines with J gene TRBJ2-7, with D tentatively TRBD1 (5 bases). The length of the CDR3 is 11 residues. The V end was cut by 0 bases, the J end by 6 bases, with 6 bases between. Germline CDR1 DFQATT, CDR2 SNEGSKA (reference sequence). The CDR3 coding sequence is TGCAGTGCTAGAGATCAGGGCGAGCAGTACTTC. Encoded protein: CSARDQGEQYF.

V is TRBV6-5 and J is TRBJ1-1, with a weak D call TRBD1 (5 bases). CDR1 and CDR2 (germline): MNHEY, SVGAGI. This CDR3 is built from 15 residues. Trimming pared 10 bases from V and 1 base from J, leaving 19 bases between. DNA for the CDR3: TGTGCCACGAGGCCCGGGGCTGATTCGAACACTGAAGCTTTCTTT. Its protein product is CATRPGADSNTEAFF.

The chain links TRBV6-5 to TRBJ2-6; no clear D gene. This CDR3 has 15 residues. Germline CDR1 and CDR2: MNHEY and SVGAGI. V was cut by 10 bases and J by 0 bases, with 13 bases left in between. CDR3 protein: CATCRVPSGANVLTF. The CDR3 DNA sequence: TGTGCCACCTGTAGGGTTCCCTCTGGGGCCAACGTCCTGACTTTC.

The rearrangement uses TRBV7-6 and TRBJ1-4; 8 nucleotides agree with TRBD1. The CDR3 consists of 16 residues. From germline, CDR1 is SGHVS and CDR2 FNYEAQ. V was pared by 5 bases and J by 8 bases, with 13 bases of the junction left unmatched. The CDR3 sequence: CASSGGWTGREEKLFF. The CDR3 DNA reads TGTGCCAGCAGCGGGGGGTGGACAGGGAGGGAAGAAAAACTGTTTTTT.

CDR3 nucleotide sequence: TGTGCCAGCAGTGAAGTGGACCAGAACACCGGGGAGCTGTTTTTT. Translation gives CASSEVDQNTGELFF. This chain joins TRBV2 and TRBJ2-2; D uncertain. Germline V gives CDR1 SNHLY, CDR2 FYNNEI. The germline V and J ends were trimmed by 1 base and 1 base, with 7 bases remaining between them. CDR3 length equals 15 residues.

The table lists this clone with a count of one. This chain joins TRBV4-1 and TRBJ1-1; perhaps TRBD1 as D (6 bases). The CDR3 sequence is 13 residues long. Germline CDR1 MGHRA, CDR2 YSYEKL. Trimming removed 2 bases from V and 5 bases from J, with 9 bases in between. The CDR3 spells CASSQTGLTEAFF. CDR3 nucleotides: TGCGCCAGCAGCCAAACAGGGCTAACTGAAGCTTTCTTT.

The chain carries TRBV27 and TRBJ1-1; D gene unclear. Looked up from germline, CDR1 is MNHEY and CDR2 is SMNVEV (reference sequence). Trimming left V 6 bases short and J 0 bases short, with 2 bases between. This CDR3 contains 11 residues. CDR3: CASRLNTEAFF. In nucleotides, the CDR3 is TGTGCCAGCAGGTTGAACACTGAAGCTTTCTTT.

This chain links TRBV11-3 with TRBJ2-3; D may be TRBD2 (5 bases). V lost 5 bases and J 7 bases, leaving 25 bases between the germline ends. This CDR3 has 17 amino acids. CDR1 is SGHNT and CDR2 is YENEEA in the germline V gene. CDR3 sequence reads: CASSLRTDTWARNTQYF. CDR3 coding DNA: TGTGCCAGCAGCCTCAGGACTGACACATGGGCACGCAATACGCAGTATTTT.

The CDR3 protein is CASSDKLAGGIIKNYEQYF. CDR3 DNA: TGTGCCAGCAGCGATAAACTAGCGGGAGGGATTATTAAGAACTACGAGCAGTACTTC. The V gene is TRBV5-6, the J gene TRBJ2-7, with 13 nucleotides matching TRBD2. CDR3 length: 19 residues. Trimming removed 4 bases from V and 3 bases from J; junction bases left unmatched: 16. Germline-derived CDR1 and CDR2 are SGHDT and YYEEEE.

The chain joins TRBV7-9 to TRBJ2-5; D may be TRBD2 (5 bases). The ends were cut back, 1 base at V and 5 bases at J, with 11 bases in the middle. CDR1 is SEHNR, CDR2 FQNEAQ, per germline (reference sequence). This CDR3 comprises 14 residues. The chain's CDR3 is CASSLDPGFETQYF. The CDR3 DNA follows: TGTGCCAGCAGCTTAGATCCGGGATTTGAGACCCAGTACTTC.

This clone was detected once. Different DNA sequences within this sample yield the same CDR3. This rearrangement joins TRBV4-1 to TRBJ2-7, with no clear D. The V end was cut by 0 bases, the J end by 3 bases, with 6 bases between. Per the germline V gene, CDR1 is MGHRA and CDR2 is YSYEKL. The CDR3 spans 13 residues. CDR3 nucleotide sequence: TGCGCCAGCAGCCAAGATCAAGGCTACGAGCAGTACTTC. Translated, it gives CASSQDQGYEQYF.

The CDR3 nucleotides read TGTGCCAGCAGCTTAAAGGGACAGTCTTACTACGAGCAGTACTTC. Its translation is CASSLKGQSYYEQYF. The chain combines TRBV7-3 with TRBJ2-7; TRBD1 matches 7 bases. With 1 base clipped from V and 3 bases from J, the junction kept 6 bases outside the gene matches. The CDR3 loop spans 15 amino acids. CDR1 and CDR2 from the germline V gene are SGHTA and FQGTGA. Looking up the rest from reference TRBV7-3 and TRBJ2-7 gives the full variable domain: GAGVSQTPSNKVTEKGKYVELRCDPISGHTALYWYRQSLGQGPEFLIYFQGTGAADDSGLPNDRFFAVRPEGSVSTLKIQRTERGDSAVYLCASSLKGQSYYEQYFGPGTRLTVT.

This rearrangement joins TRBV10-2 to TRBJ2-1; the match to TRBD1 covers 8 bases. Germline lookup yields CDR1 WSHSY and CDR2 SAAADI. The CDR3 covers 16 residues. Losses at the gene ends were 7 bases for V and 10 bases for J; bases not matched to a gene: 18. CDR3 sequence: CASKWDGDRGGGEQFF. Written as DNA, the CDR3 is TGCGCCAGCAAGTGGGATGGAGACAGGGGTGGCGGCGAGCAGTTCTTC.

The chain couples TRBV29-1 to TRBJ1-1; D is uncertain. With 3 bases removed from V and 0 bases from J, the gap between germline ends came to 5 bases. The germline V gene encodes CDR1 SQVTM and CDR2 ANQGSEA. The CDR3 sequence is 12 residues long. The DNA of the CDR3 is TGCAGCGTTGAGCAACTGAACACTGAAGCTTTCTTT. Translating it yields CSVEQLNTEAFF.

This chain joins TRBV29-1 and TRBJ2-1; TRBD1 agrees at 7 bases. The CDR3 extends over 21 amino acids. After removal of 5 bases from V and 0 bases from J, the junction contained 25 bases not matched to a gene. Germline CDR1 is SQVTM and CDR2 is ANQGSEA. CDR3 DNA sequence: TGCAGCGTTAGAAGAGTCGGGTGGGAACAGGGGCCCCCAGCCTCCTACAATGAGCAGTTCTTC. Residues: CSVRRVGWEQGPPASYNEQFF.

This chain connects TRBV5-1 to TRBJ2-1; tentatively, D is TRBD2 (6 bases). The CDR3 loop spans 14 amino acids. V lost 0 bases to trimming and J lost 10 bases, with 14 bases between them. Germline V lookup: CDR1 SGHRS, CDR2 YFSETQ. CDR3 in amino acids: CASSLGMAGREQFF. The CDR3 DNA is TGCGCCAGCAGCTTGGGAATGGCGGGGCGGGAGCAGTTCTTC.

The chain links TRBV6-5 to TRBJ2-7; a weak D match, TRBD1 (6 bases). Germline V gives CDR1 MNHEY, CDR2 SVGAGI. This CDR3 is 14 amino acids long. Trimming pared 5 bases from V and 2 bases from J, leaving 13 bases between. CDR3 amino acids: CASSPRQATYEQYF. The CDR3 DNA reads TGTGCCAGCAGTCCAAGACAGGCGACCTACGAGCAGTACTTC.

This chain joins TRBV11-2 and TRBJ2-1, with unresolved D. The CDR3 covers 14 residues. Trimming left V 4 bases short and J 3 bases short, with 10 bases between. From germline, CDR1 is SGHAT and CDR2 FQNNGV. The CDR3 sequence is CASSSLKLYNEQFF. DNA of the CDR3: TGTGCCAGCAGCTCTCTTAAACTCTACAATGAGCAGTTCTTC.

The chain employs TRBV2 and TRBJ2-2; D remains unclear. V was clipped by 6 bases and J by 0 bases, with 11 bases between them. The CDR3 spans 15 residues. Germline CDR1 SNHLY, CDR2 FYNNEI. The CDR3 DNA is TGTGCCAGCAGAAGGGTGGCGTCGAACACCGGGGAGCTGTTTTTT. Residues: CASRRVASNTGELFF.

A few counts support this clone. The CDR3 reads CASSAGGTEAFF. CDR3 nucleotides: TGCGCCAGCAGTGCAGGGGGCACTGAAGCTTTCTTT. V and J are TRBV10-1 and TRBJ1-1, with 7 bases identical to TRBD1. V lost 4 bases, J lost 4 bases, and 0 bases stayed unmatched. Germline CDR1 is WNHNN and CDR2 is SYGVQD (reference sequence). This CDR3 spans 12 amino acids.